This note documents a single T cell receptor beta chain sequence. Its target is not known. This sample is part of a study of T-cell memory formation after mild COVID-19. Study context: Clusters of TCRs were largely donor specific. The study, taken as a whole, reports: There was a balanced CD4/CD8 profile in clones contracting day 15 to 85, and later expanders leaned CD4+. Some clones that responded were present in memory (sampled pre-infection), which suggests cross-reactive memory joined.

TCRdb independently ran MiXCR on the 5' RACE reads; one entry per CDR3 protein. Of over 500,000 distinct CDR3 sequences listed, about 18% are singletons. The V end lost 1 base, the J end lost 6 bases, and 12 bases lay between the germline ends. The CDR3 has 13 residues. Germline V gene data show CDR1 as GTSNPN and CDR2 as SVGIG (reference sequence). The rearrangement uses TRBV30 and TRBJ1-2, with D perhaps TRBD1 (5 bases). The source material was PBMCs or a T cell subset sorted from them (not recorded which). The sequence was obtained from an adult woman who had mild COVID-19 (a few samples of this study predate the infection). Cell type and time point are not known. The CDR3 DNA sequence: TGTGCCTGGAGTGCAGCAGGGCATCATGGCTACACCTTC. It codes for CAWSAAGHHGYTF.